This T cell receptor (beta chain) is drawn from a study of CD8+ T cells in alopecia areata. As to this clone: The antigen is not known.

Peripheral blood samples and lesional scalp punch biopsies were obtained from alopecia areata patients. RNA was isolated and reverse transcribed to cDNA, the sequencing template. Clones were sequenced by immunoSEQ multiplex PCR, and TCRdb holds only the in-frame ones, with some missing. Of 170,000 or so clones listed, just under 60% are singletons. Study-wide results and limits: Lesional tissue from the scalp (especially in alopecia totalis/universalis) showed higher clonality than normal scalp.

Per the germline V gene, CDR1 is SQVTM and CDR2 is ANQGSEA. The CDR3 contains 13 residues. The rearrangement uses TRBV29-1 and TRBJ1-1; TRBD1 matches at 8 bases. This sequence was found in a human donor with alopecia areata. This material consisted of CD4+ T cells sorted from blood, taken at week 0. This CDR3 reads CSTYGQGRSEAFF. For the CDR3, the DNA is TGCAGTACCTACGGACAGGGTCGGAGTGAAGCTTTCTTT.